One sample yielded the 7 T cell receptor beta chains listed below, sequenced in a study of blood T cell repertoires in COVID-19. The method was immunoSEQ multiplex PCR; TCRdb's version includes in-frame clones alone and lacks a portion of them. The sample consists of approximately 300,000 clones, approximately 83% of them appearing once. Material: PBMCs or T cells enriched from blood (not recorded which). The receptors here all came from a woman aged 25-40 years who had recovered from COVID-19.

This clone was found once. This chain connects TRBV2 to TRBJ1-4; TRBD1 might be the D (6 bases). From germline, CDR1 is SNHLY and CDR2 FYNNEI. Trimming removed 6 bases from V and 8 bases from J, with 13 bases in between. This CDR3 region has 13 residues. The DNA of the CDR3 is TGTGCCAGCAGGGCAGGGGTAGGGGAAAAACTGTTTTTT. Its translation: CASRAGVGEKLFF. Variable domain in full (rest from reference TRBV2 and TRBJ1-4): EPEVTQTPSHQVTQMGQEVILRCVPISNHLYFYWYRQILGQKVEFLVSFYNNEISEKSEIFDDQFSVERPDGSNFTLKIRSTKLEDSAMYFCASRAGVGEKLFFGSGTQLSVL.

This clone was seen only a few times. V is TRBV18 and J is TRBJ2-7; TRBD2 matches at 12 bases. The CDR3 extends over 17 amino acids. CDR1 and CDR2 (germline): KGHSH, LQKENI. V trimming: 3 bases; J trimming: 3 bases; junction bases outside the gene matches: 9. For the CDR3, the DNA is TGTGCCAGCTCACCTCCGCTGTGGACTAGCGGGAACTACGAGCAGTACTTC. Amino acids: CASSPPLWTSGNYEQYF.

The chain couples TRBV10-1 to TRBJ2-3; TRBD2 aligns across 7 bases. Trimming took 8 bases from V and 4 from J; bases not matched to a gene: 9. Germline CDR1 WNHNN, CDR2 SYGVQD (reference sequence). The CDR3 contains 14 residues. The CDR3 DNA reads TGCGCCAGCGGGGATGGACTAGGCTCAGATACGCAGTATTTT. Encoded protein: CASGDGLGSDTQYF.

As concerns this clone: Additional DNA sequences in this sample encode the identical CDR3. The chain is built from TRBV5-1 and TRBJ1-1; no clear D gene. The CDR3 covers 14 residues. The V end lost 0 bases, the J end lost 4 bases, and 10 bases lay between the germline ends. Germline V gene data show CDR1 as SGHRS and CDR2 as YFSETQ. CDR3 residues: CASSLAGGGTEAFF. The CDR3 bases are TGCGCCAGCAGCTTGGCGGGAGGTGGCACTGAAGCTTTCTTT.

The chain is built from TRBV6-4 and TRBJ2-1; 9 bases match TRBD1. V shed 5 bases and J 4 bases; nucleotides not matched to a gene: 6. The CDR3 spans 15 residues. Germline lookup yields CDR1 MRHNA and CDR2 SNTAGT. The CDR3 DNA follows: TGTGCCAGCAGTCGTGGACAGGGGCAGTACAATGAGCAGTTCTTC. Translating gives CASSRGQGQYNEQFF.

The J gene is TRBJ2-7, the V gene TRBV28; perhaps TRBD1 as D (5 bases). Germline CDR1 is MDHEN and CDR2 is SYDVKM. The CDR3 totals 15 residues. V shed 6 bases and J shed 1 base, with 16 bases lying between them. Here the CDR3 DNA reads TGTGCCAGCAGGATTCAGGGTCGGCCTTCCTACGAGCAGTACTTC. Translated, it gives CASRIQGRPSYEQYF.

V usage is TRBV12-5 and J usage is TRBJ1-1; D remains unclear. CDR1 is LGHNT, CDR2 FRNRAP, per germline. The CDR3 is 13 residues long. Trimming left V 1 base short and J 4 bases short, with 7 bases between. The DNA for the CDR3 is TGTGCTAGTGGTTTGGCCCACAGCACTGAAGCTTTCTTT. Translation gives CASGLAHSTEAFF.